Each of the 3 T cell receptor beta chains below was sequenced from the same sample in a study of blood T cell repertoires in COVID-19. TCRdb's table, derived via immunoSEQ multiplex PCR, lists solely in-frame clones and lacks some. The sample lists 150,000 to 200,000 clones, roughly 78% seen once, with approximately 3% in the top ten. Sequencing was performed on peripheral blood. These receptors were collected from a woman older than 75 with active or convalescent COVID-19.

This chain links TRBV5-1 with TRBJ2-1, with 11 bases that match TRBD2. The germline gives CDR1 SGHRS, CDR2 YFSETQ. The CDR3 length is 20 residues. V was clipped by 4 bases and J by 3 bases; unmatched bases: 18. The CDR3 protein is CASSLSGGARLQAHYNEQFF. As DNA, the CDR3 is TGCGCCAGCAGCCTTAGCGGGGGGGCCCGACTGCAGGCTCACTACAATGAGCAGTTCTTC.

The V gene is TRBV7-3, the J gene TRBJ1-2, with TRBD1 matching over 8 bases. The CDR3 sequence is 14 residues long. CDR1 is SGHTA and CDR2 is FQGTGA in the germline V gene. V trimming: 0 bases; J trimming: 7 bases; junction bases outside the gene matches: 4. CDR3 amino acids: CASSLTTGGSGYTF. DNA for the CDR3: TGTGCCAGCAGCTTAACAACAGGGGGGAGTGGCTACACCTTC.

The chain is built from TRBV7-8 and TRBJ2-7; D is unclear. Looked up from germline, CDR1 is SGHVS and CDR2 is FQNEAQ. This CDR3 has 14 amino acids. V lost 2 bases and J 5 bases, leaving 13 bases between the germline ends. DNA of the CDR3: TGTGCCAGCAGCTTAACTTCTGCACGCCACGAGCAGTACTTC. Translating it yields CASSLTSARHEQYF.